The clone carrying this T cell receptor beta chain was detected a few times. Its antigen is still unknown. These data come from a study of regulatory T cells in long-lasting Graves disease. Germline V gene lookup returns CDR1 KGHDR and CDR2 SFDVKD. This CDR3 has 16 residues. J was trimmed by 5 bases and V by 3 bases; bases with no gene match: 3. Noted time point: newly diagnosed GD, antithyroid drugs for less than 3 months. With RNA extracted from PBMCs as input, the TCR library was made. Study conclusions and caveats: Compared with new cases, persistent Graves' patients showed reduced TCR diversity. Persistent disease exhibited a predilection for TRBV28, TRBJ1-2 and TRBJ2-5.

Building the TCR beta libraries relied on iRepertoire HTBI primers, and CDR3 regions underwent Arm-PCR. Per the original data handling: Overall, samples carried more than 55 TRBV and 14 TRBJ segments. TCRdb analysed the multiplex PCR reads with MiXCR anew, one entry per CDR3 protein. These V and J calls are TCRdb output, not the study's own analysis. The sample has fewer than 500,000 distinct CDR3 sequences, 15% to 20% seen once. In addition, the sample was reused for a study of T cells in Graves' hyperthyroidism and ophthalmopathy.

The specimen was peripheral blood mononuclear cells (PBMCs), collected at new diagnosis, from a patient treated with antithyroid drugs. This chain connects TRBV24-1 to TRBJ2-2; the match to TRBD2 covers 12 bases. This TCR was recovered from a middle-aged man with Graves disease. The CDR3 DNA follows: TGTGCCACCAGTGATGGACTAGCGGGAAGGACCGGGGAGCTGTTTTTT. Encoded protein: CATSDGLAGRTGELFF.